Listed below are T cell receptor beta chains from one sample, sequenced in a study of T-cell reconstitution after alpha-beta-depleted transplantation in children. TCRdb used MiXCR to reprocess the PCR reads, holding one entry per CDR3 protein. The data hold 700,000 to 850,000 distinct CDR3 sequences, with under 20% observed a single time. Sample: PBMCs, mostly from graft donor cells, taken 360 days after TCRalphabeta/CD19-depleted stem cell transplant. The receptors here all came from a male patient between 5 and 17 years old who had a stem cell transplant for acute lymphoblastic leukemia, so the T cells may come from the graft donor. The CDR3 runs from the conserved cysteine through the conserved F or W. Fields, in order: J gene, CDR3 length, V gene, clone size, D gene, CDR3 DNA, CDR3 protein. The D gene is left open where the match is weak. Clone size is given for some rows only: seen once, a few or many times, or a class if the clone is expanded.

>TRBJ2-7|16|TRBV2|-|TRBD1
TGTGCCAGCAGTACCCAAGGGGGCGGCGAGGGCTACGAGCAGTACTTC
CASSTQGGGEGYEQYF
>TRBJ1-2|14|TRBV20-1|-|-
TGCAGTGCTGGATTACAGGGTTTGGTTCGTGGCTACACCTTC
CSAGLQGLVRGYTF
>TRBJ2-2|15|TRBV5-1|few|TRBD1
TGCGCCAGCAGTGACAGGGGGCGTAGCACCGGGGAGCTGTTTTTT
CASSDRGRSTGELFF
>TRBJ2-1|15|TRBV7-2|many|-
TGTGCCAGCAGCTTAGAAGGTGGGGGGAACAATGAGCAGTTCTTC
CASSLEGGGNNEQFF
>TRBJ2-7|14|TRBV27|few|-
TGTGCCAGCAGTTTAGGGGACGGGGACTACGAGCAGTACTTC
CASSLGDGDYEQYF
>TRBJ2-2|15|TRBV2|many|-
TGTGCCAGCATGGGAGACACCGCGAACACCGGGGAGCTGTTTTTT
CASMGDTANTGELFF
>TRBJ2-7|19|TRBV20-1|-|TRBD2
TGCAGTGCTAGGGCCCGGACTAGCGGGAGGATTAATCAATTCTACGAGCAGTACTTC
CSARARTSGRINQFYEQYF
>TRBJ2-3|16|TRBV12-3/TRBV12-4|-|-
TGTGCCAGCAGTCACCAAGAGACAGTCAGCACAGATACGCAGTATTTT
CASSHQETVSTDTQYF
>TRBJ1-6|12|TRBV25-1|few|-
TGTGCCAGCAGTGAATTTGGTTCACCCCTCCACTTT
CASSEFGSPLHF
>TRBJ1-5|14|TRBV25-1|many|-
TGTGCCAGCAGTGATAGAGGGGGAAATCAGCCCCAGCATTTT
CASSDRGGNQPQHF
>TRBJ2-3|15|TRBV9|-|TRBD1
TGTGCCAGCAGCATCAGGACAGGGACCACAGATACGCAGTATTTT
CASSIRTGTTDTQYF
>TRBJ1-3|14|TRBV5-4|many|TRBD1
TGTGCCAGCAGGACAGGGCCGTCTGGAAACACCATATATTTT
CASRTGPSGNTIYF
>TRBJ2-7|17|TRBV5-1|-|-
TGCGCCAGCAGCTTTTTCATGGGGACGGGCCTATACTACGAGCAGTACTTC
CASSFFMGTGLYYEQYF
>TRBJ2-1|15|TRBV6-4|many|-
TGTGCCAGCAGTGATGGGGTTACAGCGTACAATGAGCAGTTCTTC
CASSDGVTAYNEQFF
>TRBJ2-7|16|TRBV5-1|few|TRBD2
TGCGCCAGCAGCCTGCTGGGGGGACTAGGAAACTACGAGCAGTACTTC
CASSLLGGLGNYEQYF
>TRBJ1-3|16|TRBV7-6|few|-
TGTGCCAGCAGCCTGAATGACGGCGGCTCTGGAAACACCATATATTTT
CASSLNDGGSGNTIYF